This TCR beta chain was sequenced for a study of glioma-infiltrating T cells. The iRepertoire nested amplicon-rescue multiplex PCR amplified TCR alpha and beta CDR3s from RNA. TCRdb passed the multiplex PCR reads through MiXCR, listing each CDR3 protein once. The sample has approximately 100,000 distinct CDR3 sequences; about 30% are singletons. Germline V lookup: CDR1 LNHDA, CDR2 SQIVND (reference sequence). The V gene lost 4 bases and the J gene lost 0 bases, with 5 bases spanning the gap. This CDR3 has 13 amino acids. Study observations and caveats: Tissue-blood divergence was below expectation in non-neoplastic patients, above in gliomas.

In regard to this clonotype: Its specificity is not known. One base away lies a much larger clone, so this may be a sequencing read error. This CDR3 is missing its conserved last phenylalanine or tryptophan, likely due to a read error.

Sequenced material: glioma tissue, nonneoplastic brain tissue, or PBMCs (not recorded which). This chain uses TRBV19 with TRBJ2-3; no clear D. The clonotype comes from a human donor with low-grade glioma or glioblastoma, undergoing nonglioma brain surgery, or in good health (not recorded which). CDR3 loop: CASSKPSTDTQYL. The CDR3 coding sequence is TGTGCCAGTAGTAAGCCGAGCACAGATACGCAGTATCTT.